This T cell receptor beta chain was identified in a study of cytomegalovirus exposure and HLA in healthy donors. Notes on the study in general: Confirmation in vitro established that a few CMV-associated chains were specific for CMV antigens. Cytomegalovirus status was reportedly diagnosed by the classifier with high sensitivity and specificity.

Trimming pared 5 bases from V and 5 bases from J, leaving 21 bases between. Per the germline V gene, CDR1 is MNHNY and CDR2 is SVGAGI (reference sequence). The CDR3 runs 16 residues. Note on this clone: The antigen remains undetermined.

Sequencing was performed with immunoSEQ multiplex PCR; in TCRdb, only in-frame clones are kept and a portion is missing. The sample records fewer than 130,000 clones, more than 70% being singletons. The receptor was derived from a woman under 30 in good health and CMV-seronegative. Sequences were obtained from PBMCs. V gene TRBV6-6 combines with J gene TRBJ1-1; possibly TRBD1 for D (6 bases). CDR3: CASSPRGGDQPTEAFF. CDR3 nucleotide sequence: TGTGCCAGCAGTCCCCGCGGGGGCGACCAACCTACTGAAGCTTTCTTT.